This record concerns one TCR beta chain sequence. Sequenced by immunoSEQ multiplex PCR; TCRdb stores in-frame clones only, minus some. The repertoire has 200,000 to 250,000 clones, roughly 94% of them found once; the top ten carry around 1.5%. The data were obtained in a study of control samples from healthy donors and cancer patients. Material for sequencing was blood. The sequence came from a man aged 45-65 years in good health.

CDR3 coding DNA: TGTGCCAGCAGCCTGGACCAGAACACTGAAGCTTTCTTT. Translated: CASSLDQNTEAFF. The chain combines TRBV7-3 with TRBJ1-1, with no clear D. The V and J ends lost 5 bases and 1 base respectively, with 8 bases between them. The CDR3 is 13 amino acids. Germline V gives CDR1 SGHTA, CDR2 FQGTGA. Full variable domain (missing parts from reference TRBV7-3 and TRBJ1-1): GAGVSQTPSNKVTEKGKYVELRCDPISGHTALYWYRQSLGQGPEFLIYFQGTGAADDSGLPNDRFFAVRPEGSVSTLKIQRTERGDSAVYLCASSLDQNTEAFFGQGTRLTVV.